This record covers a single T cell receptor beta chain. This sample is drawn from a study of blood T cell repertoires in COVID-19. Study as a whole: COVID-19 samples, acute and convalescent, were from the United States, Italy and Spain.

As originally analysed: Cell counts per sample came from amplifying reference gene primers. Repertoires were generated with immunoSEQ multiplex PCR, while TCRdb's copy carries only in-frame clones and drops some. For V, J and clone size, that table is used; D and trimming come from the DNA. Here the sample spans about 170,000 clones, 84% being singletons. Germline assignment: CDR1 SGHVS and CDR2 FQNEAQ. The CDR3 spans 18 residues. V lost 5 bases and J lost 9; bases outside the gene matches: 20. The specimen was peripheral blood. The TCR sequence derives from an elderly woman with COVID-19, enrolled during active disease. The chain links TRBV7-8 to TRBJ1-5; 9 bases align to TRBD1. CDR3 nucleotides: TGTGCCAGCAGCGCAGGAATGGGGACAGGGCCTTCAATCGGGCCCCAGCATTTT. This translates into CASSAGMGTGPSIGPQHF.